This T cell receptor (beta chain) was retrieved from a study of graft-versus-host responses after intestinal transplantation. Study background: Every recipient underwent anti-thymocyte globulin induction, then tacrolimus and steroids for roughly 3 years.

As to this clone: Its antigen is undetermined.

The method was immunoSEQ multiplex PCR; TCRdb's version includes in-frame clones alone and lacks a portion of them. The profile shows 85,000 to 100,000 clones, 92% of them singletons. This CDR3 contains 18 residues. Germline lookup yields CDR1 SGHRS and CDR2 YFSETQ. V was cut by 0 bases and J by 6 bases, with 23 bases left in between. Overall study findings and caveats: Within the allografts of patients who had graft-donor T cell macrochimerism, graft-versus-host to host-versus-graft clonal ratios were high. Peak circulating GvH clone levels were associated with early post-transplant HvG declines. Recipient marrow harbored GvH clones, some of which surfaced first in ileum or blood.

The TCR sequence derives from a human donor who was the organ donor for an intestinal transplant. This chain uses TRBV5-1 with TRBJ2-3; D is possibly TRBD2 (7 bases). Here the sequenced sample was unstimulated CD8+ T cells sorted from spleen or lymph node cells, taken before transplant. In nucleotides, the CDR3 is TGCGCCAGCAGCTTGGTAGCGGCAATCGGGTGGGGGGGCGATACGCAGTATTTT. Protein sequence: CASSLVAAIGWGGDTQYF.